This TCR beta chain was sequenced for a study of T cells in Graves' hyperthyroidism and ophthalmopathy. The source material, RNA transcripts, was used to amplify TCR beta CDR3 regions. RT-PCR in the first round (using the HTBI primer set) targeted the TCR CDR3. A single record per CDR3 protein comes from TCRdb applying MiXCR to the multiplex PCR reads. Of a few hundred thousand distinct CDR3 sequences in the sample, 20% to 30% were seen once. The V segment lost 1 base and the J segment 4 bases; nucleotides outside the gene matches: 11. In germline, CDR1 is DFQATT, CDR2 SNEGSKA (reference sequence). The CDR3 totals 16 residues.

This chain links TRBV20-1 with TRBJ2-7; 9 bases agree with TRBD1. Sequencing was performed on blood. The sequence was collected from a man in his fifties or sixties with Graves' hyperthyroidism. CDR3 sequence reads: CSARAGPGQGLYEQYF. The CDR3 DNA reads TGCAGTGCTAGAGCGGGCCCGGGACAGGGACTATACGAGCAGTACTTC.